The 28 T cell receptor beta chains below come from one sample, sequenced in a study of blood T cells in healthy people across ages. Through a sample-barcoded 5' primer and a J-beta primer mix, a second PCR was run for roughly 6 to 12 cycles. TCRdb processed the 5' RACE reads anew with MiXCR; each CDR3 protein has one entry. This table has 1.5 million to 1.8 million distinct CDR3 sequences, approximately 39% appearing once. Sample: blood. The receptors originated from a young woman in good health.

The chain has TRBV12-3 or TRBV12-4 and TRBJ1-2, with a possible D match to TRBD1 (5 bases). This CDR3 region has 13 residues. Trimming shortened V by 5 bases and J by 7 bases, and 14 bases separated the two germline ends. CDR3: CASSAGGTSGYTF. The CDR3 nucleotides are TGTGCCAGCAGTGCGGGGGGAACAAGTGGCTACACCTTC.

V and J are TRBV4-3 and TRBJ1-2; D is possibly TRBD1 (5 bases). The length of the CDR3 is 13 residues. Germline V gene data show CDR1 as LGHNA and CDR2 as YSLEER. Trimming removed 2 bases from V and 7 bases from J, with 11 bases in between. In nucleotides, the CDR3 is TGCGCCAGCAGCCAATCAGGGTTCGGTGGCTACACCTTC. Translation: CASSQSGFGGYTF.

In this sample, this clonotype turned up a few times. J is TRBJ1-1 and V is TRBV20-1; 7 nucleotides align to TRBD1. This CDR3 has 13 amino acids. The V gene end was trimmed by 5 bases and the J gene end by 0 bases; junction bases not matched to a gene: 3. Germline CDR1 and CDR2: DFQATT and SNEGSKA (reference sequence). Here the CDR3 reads CSAGGQMNTEAFF. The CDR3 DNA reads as TGCAGTGCTGGGGGACAGATGAACACTGAAGCTTTCTTT.

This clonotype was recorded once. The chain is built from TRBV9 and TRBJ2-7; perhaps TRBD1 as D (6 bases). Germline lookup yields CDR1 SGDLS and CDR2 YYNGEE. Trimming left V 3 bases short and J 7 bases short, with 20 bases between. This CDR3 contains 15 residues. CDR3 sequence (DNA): TGTGCCAGCAGCGAGCCAGGGGCGACAATTAATGAGCAGTACTTC. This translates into CASSEPGATINEQYF. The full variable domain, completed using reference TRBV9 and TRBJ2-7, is DSGVTQTPKHLITATGQRVTLRCSPRSGDLSVYWYQQSLDQGLQFLIQYYNGEERAKGNILERFSAQQFPDLHSELNLSSLELGDSALYFCASSEPGATINEQYFGPGTRLTVT.

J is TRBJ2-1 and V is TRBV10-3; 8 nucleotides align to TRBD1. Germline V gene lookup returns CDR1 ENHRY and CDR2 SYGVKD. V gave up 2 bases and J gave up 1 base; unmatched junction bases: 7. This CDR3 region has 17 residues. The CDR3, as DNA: TGTGCCATCAGTGAGGAGAGGCAGGGGGCTTCCTACAATGAGCAGTTCTTC. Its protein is CAISEERQGASYNEQFF.

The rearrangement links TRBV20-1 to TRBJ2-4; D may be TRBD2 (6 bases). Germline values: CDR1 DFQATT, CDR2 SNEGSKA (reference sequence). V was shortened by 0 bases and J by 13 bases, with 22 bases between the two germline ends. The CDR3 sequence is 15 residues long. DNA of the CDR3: TGCAGTGCTAGAGATCAAAGACGGCTTCCTCGGGAGCAGTACTTC. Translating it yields CSARDQRRLPREQYF.

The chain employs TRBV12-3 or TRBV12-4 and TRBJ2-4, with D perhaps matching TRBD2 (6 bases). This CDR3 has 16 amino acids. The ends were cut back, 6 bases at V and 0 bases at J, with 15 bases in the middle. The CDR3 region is CASSSLADTAKNIQYF. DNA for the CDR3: TGTGCCAGCAGCAGCTTAGCGGATACAGCCAAAAACATTCAGTACTTC.

The CDR3 sequence: CASSQEFAAEKLFF. The CDR3 DNA is TGCGCCAGCAGCCAAGAGTTCGCAGCCGAAAAACTGTTTTTT. V and J are TRBV4-3 and TRBJ1-4; D gene unclear. Germline loops: CDR1 LGHNA, CDR2 YSLEER. Trimming left V 0 bases short and J 8 bases short, with 10 bases between. This CDR3 region has 14 residues.

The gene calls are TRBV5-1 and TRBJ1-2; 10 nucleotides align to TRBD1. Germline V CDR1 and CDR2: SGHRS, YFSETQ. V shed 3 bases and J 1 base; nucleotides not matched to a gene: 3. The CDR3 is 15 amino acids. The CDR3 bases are TGCGCCAGCAGCTCGACAGGGGGCCGTAACTATGGCTACACCTTC. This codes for CASSSTGGRNYGYTF.

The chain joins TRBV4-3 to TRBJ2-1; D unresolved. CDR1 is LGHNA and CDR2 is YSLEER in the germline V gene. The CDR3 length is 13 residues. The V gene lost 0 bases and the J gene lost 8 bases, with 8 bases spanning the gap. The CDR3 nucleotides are TGCGCCAGCAGCCAAGATCGATGTTATGAGCAGTTCTTC. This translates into CASSQDRCYEQFF.

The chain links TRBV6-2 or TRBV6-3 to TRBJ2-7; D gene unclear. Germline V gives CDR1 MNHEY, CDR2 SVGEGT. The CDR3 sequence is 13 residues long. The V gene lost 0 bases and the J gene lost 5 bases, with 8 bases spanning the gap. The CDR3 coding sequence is TGTGCCAGCAGTTACTCGATGGGCAACGAGCAGTACTTC. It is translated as CASSYSMGNEQYF.

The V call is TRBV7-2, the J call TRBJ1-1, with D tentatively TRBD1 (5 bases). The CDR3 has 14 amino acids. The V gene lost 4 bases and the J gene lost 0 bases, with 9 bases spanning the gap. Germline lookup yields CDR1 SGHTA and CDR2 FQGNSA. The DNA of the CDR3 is TGTGCCAGCAGCTCGGCGGGGGTGAACACTGAAGCTTTCTTT. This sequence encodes CASSSAGVNTEAFF.

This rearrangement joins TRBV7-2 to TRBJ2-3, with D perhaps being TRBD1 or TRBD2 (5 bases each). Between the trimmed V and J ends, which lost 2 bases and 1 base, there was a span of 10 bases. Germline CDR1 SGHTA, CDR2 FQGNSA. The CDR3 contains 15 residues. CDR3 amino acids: CASSLMGRGTDTQYF. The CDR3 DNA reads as TGTGCCAGCAGCTTAATGGGGCGGGGCACAGATACGCAGTATTTT.

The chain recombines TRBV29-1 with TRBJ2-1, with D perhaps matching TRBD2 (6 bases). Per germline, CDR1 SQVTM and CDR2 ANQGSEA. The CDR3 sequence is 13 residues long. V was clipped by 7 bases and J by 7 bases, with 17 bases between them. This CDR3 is CSGLGTPGNEQFF. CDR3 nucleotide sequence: TGCAGCGGGTTAGGGACTCCCGGAAATGAGCAGTTCTTC.

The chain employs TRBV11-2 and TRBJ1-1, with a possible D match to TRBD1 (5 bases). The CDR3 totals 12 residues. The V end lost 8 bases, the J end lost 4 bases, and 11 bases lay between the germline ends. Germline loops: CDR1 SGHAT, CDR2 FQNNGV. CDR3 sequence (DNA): TGTGCCAGCCTCAGGGCTTCCACTGAAGCTTTCTTT. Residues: CASLRASTEAFF.

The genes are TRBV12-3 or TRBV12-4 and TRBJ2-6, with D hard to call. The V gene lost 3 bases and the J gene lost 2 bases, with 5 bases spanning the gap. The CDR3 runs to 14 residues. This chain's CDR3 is CASSFHTGANVLTF. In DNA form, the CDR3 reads TGTGCCAGCAGTTTCCATACTGGGGCCAACGTCCTGACTTTC.

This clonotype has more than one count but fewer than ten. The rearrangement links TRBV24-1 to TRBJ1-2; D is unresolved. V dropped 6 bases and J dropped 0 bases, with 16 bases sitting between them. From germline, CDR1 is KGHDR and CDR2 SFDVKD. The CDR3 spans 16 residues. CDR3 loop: CATSSYKDETNYGYTF. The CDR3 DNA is TGTGCCACCAGTTCTTATAAGGATGAAACTAACTATGGCTACACCTTC.

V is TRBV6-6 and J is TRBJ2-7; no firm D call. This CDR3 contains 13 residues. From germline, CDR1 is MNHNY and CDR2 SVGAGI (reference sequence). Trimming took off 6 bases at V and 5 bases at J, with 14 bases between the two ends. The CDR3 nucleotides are TGTGCCAGCAGCCGCGCCGGAACAGACGAGCAGTACTTC. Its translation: CASSRAGTDEQYF.

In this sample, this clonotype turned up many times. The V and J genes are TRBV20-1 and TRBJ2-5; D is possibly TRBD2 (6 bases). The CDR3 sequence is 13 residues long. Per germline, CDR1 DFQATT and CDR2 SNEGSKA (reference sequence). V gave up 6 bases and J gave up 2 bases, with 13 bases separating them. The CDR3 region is CSAGRLVQETQYF. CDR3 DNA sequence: TGCAGTGCGGGGCGACTAGTGCAAGAGACCCAGTACTTC.

The CDR3 sequence: CSAVGEYEQYF. The CDR3 region has the DNA TGCAGTGCGGTCGGGGAATACGAGCAGTACTTC. The chain uses TRBV20-1 and TRBJ2-7; TRBD2 might be the D (5 bases). Germline V gene sequence: CDR1 DFQATT, CDR2 SNEGSKA (reference sequence). V shed 6 bases and J shed 4 bases, with 10 bases lying between them. There are 11 residues in the CDR3.

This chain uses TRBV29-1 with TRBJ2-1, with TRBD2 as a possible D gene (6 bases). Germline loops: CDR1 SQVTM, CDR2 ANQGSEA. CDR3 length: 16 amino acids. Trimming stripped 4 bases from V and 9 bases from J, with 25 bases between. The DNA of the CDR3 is TGCAGCGTTGCCCCTCACCTAGTGGGAGGATCAGGTGAGCAGTTCTTC. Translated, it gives CSVAPHLVGGSGEQFF.

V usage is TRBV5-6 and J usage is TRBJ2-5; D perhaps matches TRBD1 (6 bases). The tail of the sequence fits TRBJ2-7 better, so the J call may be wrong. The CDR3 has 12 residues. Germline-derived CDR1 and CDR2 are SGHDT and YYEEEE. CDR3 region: CASSHDRYEQYF. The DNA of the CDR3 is TGTGCCAGCAGCCACGACAGGTACGAGCAGTACTTC.

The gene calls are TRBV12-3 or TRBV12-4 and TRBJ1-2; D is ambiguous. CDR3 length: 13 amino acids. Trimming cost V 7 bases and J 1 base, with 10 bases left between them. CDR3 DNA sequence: TGTGCCAGCACCCTTCGGAATAACTATGGCTACACCTTC. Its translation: CASTLRNNYGYTF.

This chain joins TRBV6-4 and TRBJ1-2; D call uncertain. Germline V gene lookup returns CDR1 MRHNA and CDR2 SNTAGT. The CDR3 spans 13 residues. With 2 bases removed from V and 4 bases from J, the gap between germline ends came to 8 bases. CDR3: CASSDPPAYGYTF. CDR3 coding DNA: TGTGCCAGCAGTGACCCTCCGGCCTATGGCTACACCTTC.

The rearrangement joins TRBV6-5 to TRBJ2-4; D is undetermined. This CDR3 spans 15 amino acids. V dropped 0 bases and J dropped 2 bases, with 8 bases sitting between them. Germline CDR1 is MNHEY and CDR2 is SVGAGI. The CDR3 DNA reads TGTGCCAGCAGTTACTCCCAGGAGACCAAAAACATTCAGTACTTC. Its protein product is CASSYSQETKNIQYF.

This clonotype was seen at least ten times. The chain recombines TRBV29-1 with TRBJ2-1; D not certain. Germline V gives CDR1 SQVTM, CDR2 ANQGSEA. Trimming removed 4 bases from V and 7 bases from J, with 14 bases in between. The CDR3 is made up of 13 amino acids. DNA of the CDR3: TGCAGCGTTGGCTATCTGCTCGGAAATGAGCAGTTCTTC. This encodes CSVGYLLGNEQFF.

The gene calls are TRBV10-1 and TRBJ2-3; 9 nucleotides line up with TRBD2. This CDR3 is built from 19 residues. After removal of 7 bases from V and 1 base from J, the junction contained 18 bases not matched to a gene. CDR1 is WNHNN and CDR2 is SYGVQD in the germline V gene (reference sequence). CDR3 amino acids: CASIPRGTSRFRGTDTQYF. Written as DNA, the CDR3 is TGCGCCAGCATCCCCCGGGGGACTAGCCGGTTTAGGGGCACAGATACGCAGTATTTT.

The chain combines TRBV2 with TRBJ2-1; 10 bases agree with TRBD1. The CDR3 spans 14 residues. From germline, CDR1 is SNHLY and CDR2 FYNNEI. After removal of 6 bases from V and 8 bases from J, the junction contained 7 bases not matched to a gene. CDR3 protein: CASSGQGVEYEQFF. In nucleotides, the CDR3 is TGTGCCAGCAGCGGACAGGGGGTTGAATATGAGCAGTTCTTC.